This T cell receptor beta chain was profiled in a study of control samples from healthy donors and cancer patients. The CDR3 has 19 residues. In germline, CDR1 is KGHSH, CDR2 LQKENI. The junction had 15 bases not matched to a gene; V was cut back by 6 bases and J by 0 bases. Clones were read by immunoSEQ multiplex PCR, and TCRdb kept only the in-frame ones, dropping some. Among about 160,000 clones listed, 90% to 95% were seen once. Material for sequencing was PBMCs. This TCR came from a man aged 55 to 70 with colorectal cancer. The chain employs TRBV18 and TRBJ1-5, with 9 bases aligning to TRBD1. In DNA form, the CDR3 reads TGTGCCAGCTCCCTAAATTCTCCGGGACAGGGAAATAGCAATCAGCCCCAGCATTTT. This translates into CASSLNSPGQGNSNQPQHF. The whole variable domain, filled in from reference TRBV18 and TRBJ1-5, reads NAGVMQNPRHLVRRRGQEARLRCSPMKGHSHVYWYRQLPEEGLKFMVYLQKENIIDESGMPKERFSAEFPKEGPSILRIQQVVRGDSAAYFCASSLNSPGQGNSNQPQHFGDGTRLSIL.